This T cell receptor beta chain was documented in a study of blood T cell repertoires in COVID-19. Looking at the study overall: There were acute and convalescent COVID-19 samples, and they came from the United States, Italy and Spain.

Per the authors' pipeline: Reference gene primer amplification in the assay estimated nucleated cell counts. Assay used: immunoSEQ multiplex PCR; TCRdb lists only in-frame clones, some missing. That table is the source of V, J and clone size, and D and trimming were worked out from the DNA. The sample holds about 170,000 clones, under 85% seen once. Germline assignment: CDR1 SGHRS and CDR2 YFSETQ. Trimming cost V 1 base and J 3 bases; bases outside gene matches: 3. The length of the CDR3 is 15 residues. This chain connects TRBV5-1 to TRBJ2-2, with 7 bases fitting TRBD2. The TCR was taken from a man aged 55 to 70 who had recovered from COVID-19. Sequencing used peripheral blood. For the CDR3, the DNA is TGCGCCAGCAGCTTGAGTGCGGGGGACACCGGGGAGCTGTTTTTT. Its translation is CASSLSAGDTGELFF.